Presented here are 2 T cell receptor beta chains from one specimen sequenced in a study of regulatory T cells in long-lasting Graves disease. To make TCR beta libraries, researchers used iRepertoire HTBI primers and Arm-PCR of CDR3 regions. TCRdb used MiXCR to reprocess the multiplex PCR reads, holding one entry per CDR3 protein. The sample contains 200,000 to 250,000 distinct CDR3 sequences, around 20% of which appear only once. Indicated time point: newly diagnosed GD, antithyroid drugs for less than 3 months. Extracted RNA from PBMCs served as the source of the TCR library. These data are also associated with another study on T cells in Graves' hyperthyroidism and ophthalmopathy.

The material was peripheral blood mononuclear cells (PBMCs), obtained at new diagnosis, from a patient treated with antithyroid drugs. The receptors stem from a woman in her twenties or thirties with Graves disease.

This clonotype was recorded once. V usage is TRBV12-3 or TRBV12-4 and J usage is TRBJ2-1, with 8 bases identical to TRBD2. The V gene end was trimmed by 6 bases and the J gene end by 8 bases; junction bases not matched to a gene: 12. CDR3 length: 15 amino acids. Here the CDR3 DNA reads TGTGCCAGCAGCCCCTCTAGCGGGCCCCGTGATGAGCAGTTCTTC. This sequence encodes CASSPSSGPRDEQFF.

Only a few counts were recorded for this clonotype. The CDR3 protein is CASTPGDTGAGNTIYF. The CDR3 nucleotides read TGTGCCAGTACCCCTGGGGATACGGGGGCTGGAAACACCATATATTTT. V usage is TRBV19 and J usage is TRBJ1-3; weak D call: TRBD1 (5 bases). Trimming shortened V by 7 bases and J by 2 bases, and 18 bases separated the two germline ends. Germline lookup yields CDR1 LNHDA and CDR2 SQIVND (reference sequence). This CDR3 comprises 16 residues.